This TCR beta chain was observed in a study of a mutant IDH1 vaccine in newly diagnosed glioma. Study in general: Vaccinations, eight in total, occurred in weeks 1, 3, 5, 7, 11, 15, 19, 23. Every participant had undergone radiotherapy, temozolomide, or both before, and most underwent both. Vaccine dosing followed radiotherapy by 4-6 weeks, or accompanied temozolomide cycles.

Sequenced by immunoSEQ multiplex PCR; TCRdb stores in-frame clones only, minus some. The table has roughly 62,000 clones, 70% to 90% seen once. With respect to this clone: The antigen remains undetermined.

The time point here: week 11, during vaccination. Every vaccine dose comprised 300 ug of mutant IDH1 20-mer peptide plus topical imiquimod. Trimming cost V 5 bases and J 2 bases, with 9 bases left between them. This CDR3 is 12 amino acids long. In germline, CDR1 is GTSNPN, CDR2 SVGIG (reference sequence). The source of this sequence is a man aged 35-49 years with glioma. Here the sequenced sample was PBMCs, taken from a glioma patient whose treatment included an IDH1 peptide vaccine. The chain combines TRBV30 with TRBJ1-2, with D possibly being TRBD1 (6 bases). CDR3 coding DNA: TGTGCCTGGGCAGGGGCCAACTATGGCTACACCTTC. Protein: CAWAGANYGYTF.